This T cell receptor beta chain emerged from a study of T-cell reconstitution after alpha-beta-depleted transplantation in children (dated by TCRdb to 2016 to 2017). Regarding the research as a whole: Using TCR repertoire profiling, the study quantitatively followed how T-cell immune reconstitution unfolded in children after TCRalphabeta/CD19-depleted allogeneic hematopoietic cell transplantation. Overall study results and their limits: The high TCRbeta diversity at day 60 in some patients was ascribed to recipient T cells and intrathymic progenitors that had survived conditioning. About two months after transplant, the apparently early recovery of alphabetaT-cell counts reportedly depended on just several hundred clones that had expanded rapidly and came from non-depleted graft cells. The frequencies of hyperexpanded clones fell over the following months, and after one year, T-cell counts and TCRbeta diversity were mostly attributed to newly produced T cells.

Reading from cysteine to phenylalanine, the CDR3 counts 16 amino acids. Only the CDR3 DNA stays, 48 bases, in frame from base 1. Looking up the germline V gene yields CDR1 SGHDN and CDR2 FVKESK. Trimming accounts for 3 bases at V and 3 bases at J, while the number of junction bases matched to no gene is 11. Taken with the paper, the label for treatment or condition translates to: allogeneic hematopoietic cell transplantation with graft depleted of TCRalphabeta T cells and CD19 B cells. The children who served as transplant recipients had been given grafts of TCRalphabeta/CD19-depleted allogeneic hematopoietic cells. A note on this clonotype: Its binding antigen is unknown. It has no much larger one-base neighbor in the sample; base qualities were not kept.

The method behind the library was PCR. Sequencer: Illumina HiSeq 2500. TCR libraries were prepared with molecular barcoding, using unique molecular identifiers to normalize TCRbeta repertoire quantification. TCRdb reprocessing: public reads trimmed at Q25 with fastp, clones called with MiXCR, in-frame beta chains kept. One record per CDR3 amino acid sequence lists the most common genes and DNA. The sample table holds about 460,000 distinct CDR3 sequences, of which roughly a tenth were seen once. The ten top clones hold around 2.2% of the sample. This sequence was found in a child aged 2-15 years with inherited bone marrow failure, due to receive a stem cell transplant. The source material was PBMCs, sampled before TCRalphabeta/CD19-depleted stem cell transplant. The chain is encoded by TRBV14 joined to TRBJ2-7; 7 bases in the middle match TRBD2. The nucleotides are TGTGCCAGCAGCCATCAGTTGGCGGGAGACGGCTACGAGCAGTACTTC. It translates as CASSHQLAGDGYEQYF.